The 23 T cell receptor beta chains reported below all come from one sample, sequenced in a study of T-cell reconstitution after alpha-beta-depleted transplantation in children. Preparation of the TCRbeta library used unique molecular identifiers. TCRdb reprocessed the PCR reads via MiXCR and lists one record per CDR3 protein. The table shows over 150,000 distinct CDR3 sequences, with about 6.4% occurring only once. The source was PBMCs from the stem cell graft donor, collected from the stem cell graft. The receptors stem from a human donor who donated a stem cell graft to a child with Wiskott-Aldrich syndrome.

This clonotype was seen repeatedly, ten times or more. This rearrangement joins TRBV7-6 to TRBJ2-7; 7 bases agree with TRBD1. J gave up 3 bases and V 6 bases, and 11 bases lay outside the gene matches. CDR1 is SGHVS, CDR2 FNYEAQ, per germline. This CDR3 is 15 amino acids long. The CDR3 region is CASSDVYRGNYEQYF. The CDR3 region has the DNA TGTGCCAGCAGTGATGTCTACAGGGGAAACTACGAGCAGTACTTC.

This clonotype was counted at least ten times. The chain combines TRBV15 with TRBJ2-1; possibly TRBD1 for D (6 bases). The CDR3 extends over 15 amino acids. V was clipped by 1 base and J by 8 bases, with 15 bases between them. Germline assignment: CDR1 LNHNV and CDR2 YYDKDF (reference sequence). The CDR3 loop reads CATSRAGVRGDEQFF. The CDR3 bases are TGTGCCACCAGCAGAGCAGGGGTCCGAGGCGATGAGCAGTTCTTC.

This clonotype showed up many times. CDR3 nucleotides: TGCAGCGCCGCCGGGGAGACAGATACGCAGTATTTT. It is translated as CSAAGETDTQYF. V and J are TRBV29-1 and TRBJ2-3, with D possibly TRBD2 on 5 matching bases. Germline V gene data show CDR1 as SQVTM and CDR2 as ANQGSEA. The CDR3 covers 12 residues. The V end lost 7 bases, the J end lost 3 bases, and 11 bases lay between the germline ends.

This clonotype was seen a few times. The J gene is TRBJ2-5, the V gene TRBV4-2; 10 bases line up with TRBD2. The V segment lost 4 bases and the J segment 5 bases; nucleotides outside the gene matches: 10. The CDR3 loop spans 16 amino acids. Germline V gene sequence: CDR1 LGHNA, CDR2 YNFKEQ. CDR3 amino acids: CASSRAAGGPGETQYF. In DNA, the CDR3 is TGTGCCAGCAGCCGAGCAGCGGGGGGGCCGGGGGAGACCCAGTACTTC.

This clonotype came up a few times. V and J are TRBV12-3 or TRBV12-4 and TRBJ2-1; 8 bases map to TRBD2. After removal of 8 bases from V and 4 bases from J, the junction contained 7 bases not matched to a gene. The CDR3 has 14 amino acids. In DNA, the CDR3 is TGTGCCAGCCGGGGGGGGGCGGTTTACAATGAGCAGTTCTTC. Protein product: CASRGGAVYNEQFF.

In its sample, this clonotype was seen a few times. The genes are TRBV5-1 and TRBJ1-4; no clear D. This CDR3 has 14 residues. V lost 5 bases and J lost 4, with 12 bases in between. In germline, CDR1 is SGHRS, CDR2 YFSETQ. CDR3 sequence (DNA): TGCGCCAGCAGTCTAAGAGGGATTAATGAAAAACTGTTTTTT. Its translation is CASSLRGINEKLFF.

This chain uses TRBV3-1 with TRBJ1-2; D uncertain. The CDR3 has 16 residues. V was shortened by 4 bases and J by 8 bases, with 23 bases between the two germline ends. Germline assignment: CDR1 LGHDT and CDR2 YNNKEL (reference sequence). CDR3 amino acids: CASSPPGGGLWRGYTF. The CDR3 DNA reads as TGTGCCAGCAGCCCCCCGGGCGGTGGACTATGGCGGGGCTACACCTTC.

This clonotype was counted at least ten times. The rearrangement uses TRBV12-3 or TRBV12-4 and TRBJ2-1, with a weak D call TRBD2 (5 bases). The CDR3 is made up of 13 amino acids. Trimming stripped 11 bases from V and 1 base from J, with 12 bases between. The CDR3 bases are TGTGCCCTCCGTCGGGGTTCCTACAATGAGCAGTTCTTC. It encodes CALRRGSYNEQFF.

The chain links TRBV19 to TRBJ2-1, with D tentatively TRBD2 (6 bases). The germline V gene has CDR1 LNHDA and CDR2 SQIVND (reference sequence). The CDR3 is 13 residues long. V dropped 4 bases and J dropped 10 bases, with 14 bases sitting between them. The CDR3 sequence: CASSTWTIVEQFF. CDR3 sequence (DNA): TGTGCCAGTAGTACCTGGACTATCGTAGAGCAGTTCTTC. The variable domain in full, with the rest retrieved from reference TRBV19 and TRBJ2-1, is DGGITQSPKYLFRKEGQNVTLSCEQNLNHDAMYWYRQDPGQGLRLIYYSQIVNDFQKGDIAEGYSVSREKKESFPLTVTSAQKNPTAFYLCASSTWTIVEQFFGPGTRLTVL.

A few counts support this clonotype. V and J are TRBV5-1 and TRBJ2-1; D gene unclear. The CDR3 loop spans 16 amino acids. Germline CDR1 reads SGHRS; CDR2 reads YFSETQ. Trimming removed 1 base at V and 0 bases at J, with 11 bases between. CDR3 DNA: TGCGCCAGCAGCTTGAATAGCCGGCCCTCCTACAATGAGCAGTTCTTC. Its translation is CASSLNSRPSYNEQFF.

The sample holds many counts of this clonotype. The chain couples TRBV6-1 to TRBJ1-6; TRBD1 aligns across 7 bases. V shed 7 bases, J shed 6 bases, and the junction held 12 bases outside the gene matches. Germline assignment: CDR1 MNHNS and CDR2 SASEGT. This CDR3 spans 16 amino acids. CDR3 in DNA: TGTGCCAGCACCCAAGAACCTGGGACAGCTAATTCACCCCTCCACTTT. It specifies CASTQEPGTANSPLHF.

This clonotype was seen many times. This CDR3 reads CATSFRNSPLHF. The CDR3 coding sequence is TGTGCCACCTCTTTCCGAAATTCACCCCTCCACTTT. The chain is built from TRBV15 and TRBJ1-6; D is undetermined. Deletions cut 8 bases from V and 7 bases from J, with 9 bases between. CDR3 length equals 12 residues. In germline, CDR1 is LNHNV, CDR2 YYDKDF (reference sequence).

A few counts support this clonotype. V usage is TRBV4-1 and J usage is TRBJ2-5, with 8 bases that match TRBD2. V dropped 0 bases and J dropped 4; count of bases not matched to a gene: 10. The germline V gene has CDR1 MGHRA and CDR2 YSYEKL. This CDR3 spans 17 amino acids. CDR3 nucleotides: TGCGCCAGCAGCCAAGATCCGGCGGGGGGCTTATCAGAGACCCAGTACTTC. Encoded protein: CASSQDPAGGLSETQYF.

This rearrangement joins TRBV12-3 or TRBV12-4 to TRBJ2-5; D is possibly TRBD2 (5 bases). The CDR3 sequence is 14 residues long. Trimming shortened V by 3 bases and J by 4 bases, and 12 bases separated the two germline ends. The CDR3 reads CASSFGGLRETQYF. CDR3 nucleotides: TGTGCCAGCAGTTTTGGCGGGCTAAGAGAGACCCAGTACTTC.

The rearrangement uses TRBV2 and TRBJ1-5; D uncertain. The CDR3 consists of 14 residues. V dropped 3 bases and J dropped 5 bases, with 11 bases sitting between them. Germline V gene data show CDR1 as SNHLY and CDR2 as FYNNEI. The CDR3 loop is CASSDAPGDQPQHF. For the CDR3, the DNA is TGTGCCAGCAGTGATGCCCCGGGTGATCAGCCCCAGCATTTT.

The sample holds many counts of this clonotype. The genes are TRBV4-2 and TRBJ2-7; TRBD2 agrees at 10 bases. The CDR3 is 14 residues long. The V gene's germline CDR1 is LGHNA and CDR2 YNFKEQ. V lost 5 bases to trimming and J lost 5 bases; unmatched junction nucleotides: 6. The DNA for the CDR3 is TGTGCCAGCAGCTTCCGAGCGGGGGGGCACGAGCAGTACTTC. Translating it yields CASSFRAGGHEQYF.

This clonotype appeared many times. V is TRBV7-9 and J is TRBJ1-5; D is unclear. Germline V gene sequence: CDR1 SEHNR, CDR2 FQNEAQ (reference sequence). This CDR3 is built from 12 residues. V was clipped by 4 bases and J by 8 bases, with 9 bases between them. As DNA, the CDR3 is TGTGCCAGCAGCTCTTACACGGAGCCCCAGCATTTT. Translating gives CASSSYTEPQHF. Supplemented by reference TRBV7-9 and TRBJ1-5, the full variable domain reads DTGVSQNPRHKITKRGQNVTFRCDPISEHNRLYWYRQTLGQGPEFLTYFQNEAQLEKSRLLSDRFSAERPKGSFSTLEIQRTEQGDSAMYLCASSSYTEPQHFGDGTRLSIL.

The V call is TRBV5-1, the J call TRBJ1-4, with D possibly being TRBD1 (6 bases). There are 15 residues in the CDR3. CDR1 and CDR2 (germline): SGHRS, YFSETQ. V lost 5 bases to trimming and J lost 0 bases, with 11 bases between them. The CDR3 nucleotides are TGCGCCAGCAGGTGGACAGAAGCAACTAATGAAAAACTGTTTTTT. Its translation is CASRWTEATNEKLFF.

This clonotype was detected ten times or more. The chain recombines TRBV29-1 with TRBJ2-7; D may be TRBD1 (5 bases). Germline V gene sequence: CDR1 SQVTM, CDR2 ANQGSEA. The CDR3 consists of 12 residues. V lost 2 bases and J lost 5, with 10 bases in between. CDR3 nucleotides: TGCAGCGTTGAATTTTCAGGGCACGAGCAGTACTTC. It encodes CSVEFSGHEQYF.

Ten or more counts support this clonotype. The V and J genes are TRBV12-3 or TRBV12-4 and TRBJ2-7, with 10 bases fitting TRBD1. J was trimmed by 2 bases and V by 2 bases; bases with no gene match: 9. The CDR3 is made up of 17 amino acids. The CDR3 spells CASSLQGGQGNPYEQYF. The CDR3 DNA reads TGTGCCAGCAGTTTACAGGGGGGACAGGGGAATCCCTACGAGCAGTACTTC.

This clonotype was seen repeatedly, ten times or more. The chain links TRBV7-9 to TRBJ2-3; weak D call: TRBD2 (5 bases). Germline V CDR1 and CDR2: SEHNR, FQNEAQ (reference sequence). V dropped 3 bases and J dropped 6 bases, with 13 bases sitting between them. This CDR3 comprises 14 residues. The CDR3 coding sequence is TGTGCCAGCAGCTTCGAGGGAATTTCGGATACGCAGTATTTT. Translation: CASSFEGISDTQYF. The whole variable domain, filled in from reference TRBV7-9 and TRBJ2-3, reads DTGVSQNPRHKITKRGQNVTFRCDPISEHNRLYWYRQTLGQGPEFLTYFQNEAQLEKSRLLSDRFSAERPKGSFSTLEIQRTEQGDSAMYLCASSFEGISDTQYFGPGTRLTVL.

This clonotype was observed a few times. The rearrangement joins TRBV10-3 to TRBJ2-1; perhaps TRBD2 as D (7 bases). The CDR3 is 14 residues long. V was cut by 2 bases and J by 9 bases, with 14 bases left in between. Germline CDR1 is ENHRY and CDR2 is SYGVKD. CDR3 amino acids: CAISEPLGGGEQFF. DNA of the CDR3: TGTGCCATCAGTGAGCCCCTAGGGGGGGGTGAGCAGTTCTTC.

V usage is TRBV7-2 and J usage is TRBJ2-7; no reliable D call. CDR3 length equals 16 residues. Trimming took off 2 bases at V and 2 bases at J, with 16 bases between the two ends. Germline V lookup: CDR1 SGHTA, CDR2 FQGNSA. The CDR3 sequence is CASSLFQSSATYEQYF. For the CDR3, the DNA is TGTGCCAGCAGCTTATTTCAGTCGTCGGCGACCTACGAGCAGTACTTC. Full variable domain (outside the CDR3, taken from reference TRBV7-2 and TRBJ2-7): GAGVSQSPSNKVTEKGKDVELRCDPISGHTALYWYRQSLGQGLEFLIYFQGNSAPDKSGLPSDRFSAERTGGSVSTLTIQRTQQEDSAVYLCASSLFQSSATYEQYFGPGTRLTVT.